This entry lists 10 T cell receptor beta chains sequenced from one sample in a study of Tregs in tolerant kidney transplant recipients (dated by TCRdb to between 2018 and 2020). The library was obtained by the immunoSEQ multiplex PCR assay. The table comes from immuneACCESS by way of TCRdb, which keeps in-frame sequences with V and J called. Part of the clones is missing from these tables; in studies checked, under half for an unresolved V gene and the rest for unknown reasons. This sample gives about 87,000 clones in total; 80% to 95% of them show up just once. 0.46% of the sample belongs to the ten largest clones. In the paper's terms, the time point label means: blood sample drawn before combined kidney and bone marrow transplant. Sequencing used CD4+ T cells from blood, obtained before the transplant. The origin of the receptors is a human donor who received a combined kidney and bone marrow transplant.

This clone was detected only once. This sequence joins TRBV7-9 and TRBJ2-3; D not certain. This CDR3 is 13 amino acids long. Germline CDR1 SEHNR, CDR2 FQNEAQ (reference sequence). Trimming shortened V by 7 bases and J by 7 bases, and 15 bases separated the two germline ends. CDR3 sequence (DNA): TGTGCCAGCACCACAGTAAACACGAATACGCAGTATTTT. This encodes CASTTVNTNTQYF.

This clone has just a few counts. CDR3 sequence: CASSQQTGLNEKLFF. Written as DNA, the CDR3 is TGCGCCAGCAGCCAGCAGACAGGGTTGAATGAAAAACTGTTTTTT. The chain joins TRBV4-1 to TRBJ1-4; 7 positions match TRBD1. In germline, CDR1 is MGHRA, CDR2 YSYEKL. The CDR3 loop spans 15 amino acids. J lost 5 bases, V lost 3 bases, and 6 bases had no gene match.

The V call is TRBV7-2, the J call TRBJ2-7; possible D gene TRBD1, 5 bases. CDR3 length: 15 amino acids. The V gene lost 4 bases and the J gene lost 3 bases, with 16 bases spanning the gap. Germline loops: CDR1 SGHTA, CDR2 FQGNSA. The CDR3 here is CASSSQGRKFYEQYF. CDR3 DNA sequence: TGTGCCAGCAGCTCCCAGGGCAGGAAATTCTACGAGCAGTACTTC. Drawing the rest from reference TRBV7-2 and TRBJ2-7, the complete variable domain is GAGVSQSPSNKVTEKGKDVELRCDPISGHTALYWYRQSLGQGLEFLIYFQGNSAPDKSGLPSDRFSAERTGGSVSTLTIQRTQQEDSAVYLCASSSQGRKFYEQYFGPGTRLTVT.

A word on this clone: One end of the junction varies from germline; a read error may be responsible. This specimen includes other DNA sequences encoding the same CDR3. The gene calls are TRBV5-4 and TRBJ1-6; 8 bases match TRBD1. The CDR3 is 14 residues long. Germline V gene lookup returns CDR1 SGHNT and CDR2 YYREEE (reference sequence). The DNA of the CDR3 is TGTGCCAGCAGCTACGACAGGGGATATTCCCCCCTCCACTTT. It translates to CASSYDRGYSPLHF.

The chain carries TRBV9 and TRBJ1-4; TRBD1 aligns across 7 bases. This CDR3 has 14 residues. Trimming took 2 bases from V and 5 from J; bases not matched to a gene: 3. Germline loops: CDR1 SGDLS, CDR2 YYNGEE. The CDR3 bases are TGTGCCAGCAGCGTCCGGGACAGAAATGAAAAACTGTTTTTT. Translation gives CASSVRDRNEKLFF. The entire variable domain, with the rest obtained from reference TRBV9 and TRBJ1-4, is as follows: DSGVTQTPKHLITATGQRVTLRCSPRSGDLSVYWYQQSLDQGLQFLIQYYNGEERAKGNILERFSAQQFPDLHSELNLSSLELGDSALYFCASSVRDRNEKLFFGSGTQLSVL.

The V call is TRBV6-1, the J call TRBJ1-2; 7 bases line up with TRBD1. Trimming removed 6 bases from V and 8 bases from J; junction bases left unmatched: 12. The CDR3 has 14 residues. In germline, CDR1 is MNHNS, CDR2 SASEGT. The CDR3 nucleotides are TGTGCCAGCAGCCAAGACAGGGAAATGGCAGGCTACACCTTC. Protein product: CASSQDREMAGYTF.

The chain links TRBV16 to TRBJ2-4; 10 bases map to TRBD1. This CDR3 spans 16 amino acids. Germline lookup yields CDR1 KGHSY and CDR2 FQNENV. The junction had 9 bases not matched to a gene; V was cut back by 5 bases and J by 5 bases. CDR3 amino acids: CASSEGPGTGENIQYF. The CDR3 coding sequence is TGTGCCAGCAGCGAAGGACCCGGGACAGGGGAAAACATTCAGTACTTC.

CDR3 amino acids: CASSVDGTGLNYGYTF. CDR3 bases: TGTGCCAGCAGCGTTGACGGGACAGGGCTTAACTATGGCTACACCTTC. This chain links TRBV9 with TRBJ1-2, with TRBD1 identical over 9 bases. The CDR3 sequence is 16 residues long. V lost 2 bases and J lost 1; bases outside the gene matches: 6. Germline CDR1 reads SGDLS; CDR2 reads YYNGEE. The variable domain in full, with the rest retrieved from reference TRBV9 and TRBJ1-2, is DSGVTQTPKHLITATGQRVTLRCSPRSGDLSVYWYQQSLDQGLQFLIQYYNGEERAKGNILERFSAQQFPDLHSELNLSSLELGDSALYFCASSVDGTGLNYGYTFGSGTRLTVV.

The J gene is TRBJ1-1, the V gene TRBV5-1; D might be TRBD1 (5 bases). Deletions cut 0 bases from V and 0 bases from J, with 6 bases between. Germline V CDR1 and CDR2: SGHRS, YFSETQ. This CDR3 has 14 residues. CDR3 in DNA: TGCGCCAGCAGCTTGGTGGGGCTGAACACTGAAGCTTTCTTT. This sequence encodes CASSLVGLNTEAFF.

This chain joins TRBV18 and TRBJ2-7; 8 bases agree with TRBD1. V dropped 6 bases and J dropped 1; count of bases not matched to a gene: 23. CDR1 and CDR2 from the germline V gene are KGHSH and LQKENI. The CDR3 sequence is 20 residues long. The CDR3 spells CASSPRPRQGSPFLSYEQYF. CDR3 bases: TGTGCCAGCTCCCCGCGGCCCCGACAGGGGAGCCCATTCTTGTCCTACGAGCAGTACTTC.